This is a list of T cell receptor beta chains from one sample in a study of technical replicates of blood from several donors. Clones were read by immunoSEQ multiplex PCR, and TCRdb kept only the in-frame ones, dropping some. The data contain approximately 75,000 clones, approximately 97% of them singletons. Input material: T cells isolated from PBMCs. The receptors shown here come from a human donor in good health. Each CDR3 is given with its conserved first and last residue. Each record gives: V gene, CDR3 length, J gene, CDR3 protein.

TRBV28	14	TRBJ2-3	CASSPRDFTDTQYF
TRBV7-6	14	TRBJ1-1	CASSGTGIYTEAFF
TRBV27	16	TRBJ2-3	CASSFLAGGQADTQYF
TRBV7-8	14	TRBJ1-1	CASSLGTENTEAFF
TRBV7-2	17	TRBJ2-7	CASSLGLAGDGSYEQYF
TRBV14	16	TRBJ2-3	CASSQRLAGGQDTQYF
TRBV9	17	TRBJ2-4	CASSPREMAPGRNIQYF
TRBV4-2	14	TRBJ2-3	CASSPHDRGDTQYF
TRBV10-3	13	TRBJ1-4	CATGTPTNEKLFF
TRBV4-1	15	TRBJ2-1	CASSQAFGRADEQFF
TRBV27	17	TRBJ2-7	CASSLYHTGQYSYEQYF
TRBV15	16	TRBJ2-1	CATSVLGDSSYNEQFF
TRBV2	15	TRBJ2-1	CASRAAGASYNEQFF
TRBV4-1	16	TRBJ1-2	CASSPMGQGVIYGYTF
TRBV7-7	13	TRBJ1-1	CASSLLGDTEAFF
TRBV19	15	TRBJ2-2	CASSGLAGNTGELFF
TRBV13	17	TRBJ2-1	CASSYTVGPGRDNEQFF
TRBV29-1	15	TRBJ2-7	CSVVFAREGSYEQYF
TRBV29-1	13	TRBJ2-1	CSVDSSVLNEQFF
TRBV2	14	TRBJ2-7	CASRGTSAGYEQYF
TRBV5-5	14	TRBJ1-2	CASSSRPGRYGYTF
TRBV2	16	TRBJ1-2	CASSEAPTGAHYGYTF
TRBV4-1	16	TRBJ2-7	CASSPIPQGDSYEQYF
TRBV5-8	14	TRBJ2-7	CASSLLAGDYEQYF
TRBV10-1	14	TRBJ2-2	CASSEGRRTGELFF
TRBV27	15	TRBJ2-3	CASSSISGGTDTQYF
TRBV28	14	TRBJ2-5	CASSLEREGETQYF
TRBV2	14	TRBJ2-7	CASSLDRSSYEQYF
TRBV29-1	14	TRBJ2-7	CSAQEDRGLHEQYF
TRBV29-1	11	TRBJ2-4	CSVGSLNIQYF
TRBV5-1	12	TRBJ1-1	CASSLDGLEAFF
TRBV11-2	15	TRBJ1-1	CASSNPTGRGRGAFF
TRBV27	14	TRBJ2-1	CASSPRTGWNEQFF
TRBV5-1	14	TRBJ2-1	CASAYSGQDNEQFF
TRBV2	14	TRBJ1-5	CASSGQGGNQPQHF
TRBV14	15	TRBJ2-3	CASSSGLSLTDTQYF
TRBV28	15	TRBJ1-5	CASSLGQKVNQPQHF
TRBV28	15	TRBJ2-1	CASSLGGTGDNEQFF
TRBV9	15	TRBJ1-5	CASSVDGRDNQPQHF
TRBV4-1	14	TRBJ1-2	CASSTRTGLYGYTF
TRBV5-1	15	TRBJ2-2	CASSRDRVNTGELFF
TRBV28	11	TRBJ1-4	CASSNIGGVFF
TRBV5-1	15	TRBJ2-7	CASSLVAGPTYEQYF
TRBV6-6	16	TRBJ2-5	CASSPPGLAGVETQYF
TRBV18	15	TRBJ1-5	CASSPDGDPYQPQHF
TRBV11-3	15	TRBJ2-1	CASSLGRGAYNEQFF
TRBV7-6	18	TRBJ1-1	CASSLAKGAGVVDTEAFF
TRBV29-1	13	TRBJ2-5	CSAPGPGGETQYF
TRBV5-1	13	TRBJ1-6	CASSLAPGEPLHF
TRBV5-1	17	TRBJ2-3	CASSSGGTSGRTDTQYF
TRBV5-6	16	TRBJ2-7	CASSSVYGTSGSREYF
TRBV2	13	TRBJ1-5	CASRPEGNQPQHF
TRBV6-1	13	TRBJ2-7	CASSGITGYEQYF
TRBV2	14	TRBJ2-5	CASSRAGGLETQYF